A selection of T cell receptor beta chains follows, all from one sample in a study of graft-versus-host responses after intestinal transplantation. No antigens are known for them. The method was immunoSEQ multiplex PCR; TCRdb's version includes in-frame clones alone and lacks a portion of them. The sample holds about 88,000 clones, approximately 90% seen once. The source was unstimulated CD4+ T cells sorted from spleen or lymph node cells, collected before transplant. All receptors come from a human donor who was the organ donor for an intestinal transplant. The CDR3 runs from the conserved cysteine through the conserved F or W. The D gene is left open where the match is weak.

d_call	v_call	j_call	cdr3_nt	cdr3_aa
-	TRBV6-1	TRBJ2-7	TGTGCCAGCAGTTGGAGTTGGTACGAGCAGTACTTC	CASSWSWYEQYF
-	TRBV9	TRBJ1-2	TGTGCCAGCAGCTCGTCATTACAGGGATTTGGCGATGGCTACACCTTC	CASSSSLQGFGDGYTF
TRBD2	TRBV19	TRBJ2-1	TGTGCCAGTAAAGGACTAGCGGGGGGGCCCCACTACAATGAGCAGTTCTTC	CASKGLAGGPHYNEQFF
-	TRBV19	TRBJ2-3	TGTGCCAGTAGTATCCAGGGGACAGATACGCAGTATTTT	CASSIQGTDTQYF
-	TRBV28	TRBJ1-1	TGTGCCAGCATTGGCACCCCGCACGCTGAAGCTTTCTTT	CASIGTPHAEAFF
TRBD1	TRBV5-1	TRBJ1-1	TGCGCCAGCAGGCAGGGGGACAGGGTTAGGTTTGGGGACACTGAAGCTTTCTTT	CASRQGDRVRFGDTEAFF
TRBD1	TRBV29-1	TRBJ1-1	TGCAGCGTTGAAAACCCGACAGGGCTAGGCACTGAAGCTTTCTTT	CSVENPTGLGTEAFF
-	TRBV2	TRBJ2-7	TGTGCCAGCAAAGGCAGGGGATCCTACGAGCAGTACTTC	CASKGRGSYEQYF
TRBD1	TRBV14	TRBJ1-2	TGTGCCAGCAGCCAAATCGGGTGGAGACAGGGAGGAAGTAACGACTATGGCTACACCTTC	CASSQIGWRQGGSNDYGYTF
-	TRBV11-3	TRBJ2-7	TGTGCCAGCAGCTTAGATAGTTCCGAGCAGTACTTC	CASSLDSSEQYF
TRBD2	TRBV5-6	TRBJ2-7	TGTGCCAGCAGCTTGGGTGCGGGAGGGCCCTACGAGCAGTACTTC	CASSLGAGGPYEQYF
-	TRBV10-3	TRBJ2-7	TGTGCCATCAGTGAGTCGCCGGGAGACTACGAGCAGTACTTC	CAISESPGDYEQYF
-	TRBV30	TRBJ1-2	TGTGCCTGGAGTAATCAGGATTACTATGGCTACACCTTC	CAWSNQDYYGYTF
-	TRBV5-1	TRBJ1-1	TGCGCCAGCAGCCCCCAGTGGGGCGCTGGATTGAACACTGAAGCTTTCTTT	CASSPQWGAGLNTEAFF
-	TRBV5-1	TRBJ2-5	TGCGCCAGCAGCTATCAATGGGCACAGGGCGGCGAGACCCAGTACTTC	CASSYQWAQGGETQYF
-	TRBV4-1	TRBJ1-5	TGCGCCAGCAGCCACGCGGGGCCCTTCAATCAGCCCCAGCATTTT	CASSHAGPFNQPQHF
-	TRBV30	TRBJ2-1	TGTGCCTGGAGCAACTTATTAGAGCAGTTCTTC	CAWSNLLEQFF
TRBD1	TRBV27	TRBJ2-3	TGTGCCAGCAGTCCCTGGACAGGGTCTATTACAGATACGCAGTATTTT	CASSPWTGSITDTQYF
-	TRBV29-1	TRBJ1-2	TGCAGCGTTGAAGATCGGGGAGGGACCGGCTACACCTTC	CSVEDRGGTGYTF
TRBD1	TRBV5-4	TRBJ1-1	TGTGCCAGCAGCTTACGTGGACAGGGCGAGATGACAGCTTTCTTT	CASSLRGQGEMTAFF
-	TRBV29-1	TRBJ2-3	TGCAGCGTTGGGCGGTCGTCTAGCACAGATACGCAGTATTTT	CSVGRSSSTDTQYF
-	TRBV7-3	TRBJ1-5	TGTGCCAGCAGCTTAGTCGGCCGGGAAAGCAATCAGCCCCAGCATTTT	CASSLVGRESNQPQHF